The 25 T cell receptor beta chains below all came from one sample that was sequenced in a study of metastatic and nonmetastatic thyroid tumors. From the PCR reads, TCRdb re-called clones with MiXCR. The sample yields some 30,000 clones, about 4% seen once. Each patient came to thyroid surgery without any prior treatment (of any kind). Sequencing was done on a sample of blood. Receptors originate from a female donor with papillary thyroid cancer or a benign thyroid nodule (not recorded which). Some clones in this sample may be carry-over from other donors' samples.

This clone occurred a few times. This same CDR3 is encoded by further DNA sequences in the sample. The V and J genes are TRBV27 and TRBJ1-1, with D tentatively TRBD1 (5 bases). Trimming took off 5 bases at V and 9 bases at J, with 16 bases between the two ends. The germline V gene encodes CDR1 MNHEY and CDR2 SMNVEV (reference sequence). This CDR3 is built from 13 residues. The CDR3: CASSPSGIPQAFF. As DNA, the CDR3 is TGTGCCAGCAGTCCATCAGGGATCCCCCAAGCTTTCTTT.

The chain carries TRBV6-6 and TRBJ1-3; no firm D call. V lost 0 bases and J lost 4, with 10 bases in between. This CDR3 has 15 amino acids. In germline, CDR1 is MNHNY, CDR2 SVGAGI (reference sequence). The CDR3: CASSYSKGPGNTIYF. CDR3 bases: TGTGCCAGCAGTTACTCGAAGGGTCCCGGAAACACCATATATTTT.

This clone was recorded at least ten times. The chain carries TRBV7-3 and TRBJ2-3, with 11 bases aligning to TRBD2. CDR3 size: 14 residues. The V segment lost 5 bases and the J segment 5 bases; nucleotides outside the gene matches: 3. Per the germline V gene, CDR1 is SGHTA and CDR2 is FQGTGA. The CDR3 sequence: CASSLGTSGDTQYF. The DNA of the CDR3 is TGTGCCAGCAGCCTAGGGACTAGCGGAGATACGCAGTATTTT.

This clone is judged medium-sized (0.01 to 0.1%). V usage is TRBV6-1 and J usage is TRBJ2-7; 8 bases match TRBD1. The CDR3 loop spans 15 amino acids. Germline CDR1 MNHNS, CDR2 SASEGT. V was clipped by 5 bases and J by 6 bases; unmatched bases: 12. The CDR3: CASSPPGQAGSEQYF. In nucleotides, the CDR3 is TGTGCCAGCAGTCCCCCGGGACAGGCCGGCAGCGAGCAGTACTTC.

This chain connects TRBV20-1 to TRBJ2-1; 11 bases are shared with TRBD1. CDR3 length: 17 amino acids. Losses at the gene ends were 0 bases for V and 3 bases for J; bases not matched to a gene: 7. Germline V gene data show CDR1 as DFQATT and CDR2 as SNEGSKA (reference sequence). CDR3 residues: CSARDLGTGGDYNEQFF. CDR3 sequence (DNA): TGCAGTGCTAGAGATTTGGGGACAGGGGGGGACTACAATGAGCAGTTCTTC.

In the case of this clone: It is likely a read error, because the conserved phenylalanine at the end of the CDR3 is missing. The limits of the CDR3 on the DNA are not certain, so only TCRdb's listed CDR3 is given. The chain recombines TRBV12-3 or TRBV12-4 with TRBJ1-2. Termini included, the CDR3 measures 11 amino acids. CDR3 sequence reads: CASRPDHGYPY.

The rearrangement uses TRBV7-6 and TRBJ2-1; D is unclear. This CDR3 has 12 residues. Germline CDR1 SGHVS, CDR2 FNYEAQ. V was clipped by 2 bases and J by 7 bases, with 6 bases between them. The CDR3 sequence: CASSLMLNEQFF. DNA for the CDR3: TGTGCCAGCAGCTTAATGTTGAATGAGCAGTTCTTC.

In its sample, this clone was seen many times. The genes are TRBV5-6 and TRBJ2-7; 7 bases line up with TRBD1. Per the germline V gene, CDR1 is SGHDT and CDR2 is YYEEEE. J lost 3 bases, V lost 2 bases, and 5 bases had no gene match. CDR3 size: 14 residues. The CDR3 DNA reads TGTGCCAGCAGCTTCGACAGGGTGGGCTACGAGCAGTACTTC. Amino acid sequence: CASSFDRVGYEQYF.

This clone appeared a few times. The rearrangement uses TRBV25-1 and TRBJ1-3; TRBD1 agrees at 7 bases. The CDR3 covers 16 residues. The germline V gene encodes CDR1 MGHDK and CDR2 SYGVNS. J gave up 6 bases and V 2 bases, and 10 bases lay outside the gene matches. The CDR3 loop is CASSETQGTGVNTIYF. The CDR3 region has the DNA TGTGCCAGCAGTGAAACACAGGGGACGGGTGTAAACACCATATATTTT.

By share, this clone ranks as medium-sized. This chain joins TRBV6-1 and TRBJ2-7; maybe TRBD1 (5 bases). V was trimmed by 1 base and J by 0 bases, leaving 10 bases between them. From germline, CDR1 is MNHNS and CDR2 SASEGT. This CDR3 comprises 15 residues. The CDR3, as DNA: TGTGCCAGCAGTGAAGGATTGGGGCTCTCCTACGAGCAGTACTTC. It encodes CASSEGLGLSYEQYF.

This clone ranks as medium-sized. J is TRBJ1-2 and V is TRBV28; no firm D call. CDR3 length: 14 residues. Germline V CDR1 and CDR2: MDHEN, SYDVKM. The V and J ends lost 6 bases and 4 bases respectively, with 15 bases between them. CDR3 nucleotide sequence: TGTGCCAGCAGACCCTCCGGACTGCTCTATGGCTACACCTTC. It specifies CASRPSGLLYGYTF.

This clone was seen at least ten times. The CDR3 DNA is TGCGCCAGCAGCTTGCGCCCGGGACAGAGAAACAATGAGCAGTTCTTC. Translation: CASSLRPGQRNNEQFF. The V gene is TRBV5-1, the J gene TRBJ2-1; TRBD1 aligns across 7 bases. Per germline, CDR1 SGHRS and CDR2 YFSETQ. J gave up 5 bases and V 1 base, and 9 bases lay outside the gene matches. This CDR3 is built from 16 residues. Using reference TRBV5-1 and TRBJ2-1 for the parts outside the CDR3, the full variable domain is KAGVTQTPRYLIKTRGQQVTLSCSPISGHRSVSWYQQTPGQGLQFLFEYFSETQRNKGNFPGRFSGRQFSNSRSEMNVSTLELGDSALYLCASSLRPGQRNNEQFFGPGTRLTVL.

At least ten counts were recorded for this clone. A much larger clone is a single base away; this may be a read error. The V call is TRBV6-1, the J call TRBJ2-7; the D gene is possibly TRBD2 (5 bases). CDR3 length: 11 residues. Looked up from germline, CDR1 is MNHNS and CDR2 is SASEGT. The CDR3 DNA follows: TGTGCCAGCGGGAGAAACTACGAGCAGCACTTC. It translates to CASGRNYEQHF.

This clone was observed a handful of times. One junction end does not reproduce the germline sequence, and a read error may be involved. The rearrangement joins TRBV19 to TRBJ2-7; tentative D call: TRBD1 (6 bases). This CDR3 has 13 residues. Germline V CDR1 and CDR2: LNHDA, SQIVND (reference sequence). CDR3: CTTGPGSIYEQYF. The CDR3 DNA reads as TGCACCACAGGGCCGGGTTCGATCTACGAGCAGTACTTC. The full variable domain, its missing parts supplied by reference TRBV19 and TRBJ2-7, is DGGITQSPKYLFRKEGQNVTLSCEQNLNHDAMYWYRQDPGQGLRLIYYSQIVNDFQKGDIAEGYSVSREKKESFPLTVTSAQKNPTAFYLCTTGPGSIYEQYFGPGTRLTVT.

The chain employs TRBV6-4 and TRBJ2-3; perhaps TRBD2 as D (7 bases). CDR1 MRHNA and CDR2 SNTAGT come from the germline V gene. Trimming took off 3 bases at V and 4 bases at J, with 11 bases between the two ends. The CDR3 totals 14 residues. The CDR3 DNA reads TGTGCCAGCAGTGAGAGGGGGGGGGCAGATACGCAGTATTTT. Translated, it gives CASSERGGADTQYF.

This clone was seen more than once but under ten times. CDR3 protein: CAIRAARELFF. In DNA form, the CDR3 reads TGTGCCATTCGTGCCGCCAGGGAGCTGTTTTTT. The rearrangement joins TRBV28 to TRBJ2-2; D is unclear. The CDR3 has 11 amino acids. Germline V gene sequence: CDR1 MDHEN, CDR2 SYDVKM. Trimming cost V 10 bases and J 9 bases, with 12 bases left between them.

This clone was seen only a few times. The chain carries TRBV28 and TRBJ2-3, with 8 bases aligning to TRBD2. The V and J ends lost 10 bases and 4 bases, in that order; junction bases with no gene match: 16. This CDR3 has 16 amino acids. Germline V gives CDR1 MDHEN, CDR2 SYDVKM. The CDR3 loop is CAISTIAGREADTQYF. The CDR3, as DNA: TGTGCCATCAGCACCATAGCGGGGAGGGAGGCAGATACGCAGTATTTT.

In this sample, this clone turned up many times. CDR3 DNA: TGCGCCAGCAGCTTGACCGGGACTAGCGGGAGTGGCAATGAGCAGTTCTTC. Amino acid sequence: CASSLTGTSGSGNEQFF. The V call is TRBV5-1, the J call TRBJ2-1, with TRBD2 identical over 14 bases. V gave up 1 base and J gave up 6 bases; unmatched junction bases: 6. The CDR3 spans 17 residues. Looked up from germline, CDR1 is SGHRS and CDR2 is YFSETQ.

In this sample, this clone turned up a few times. This chain links TRBV24-1 with TRBJ2-1; no clear D. The CDR3 extends over 11 amino acids. Trimming pared 9 bases from V and 9 bases from J, leaving 11 bases between. In germline, CDR1 is KGHDR, CDR2 SFDVKD. The CDR3 region has the DNA TGTGCCACCGCTCGTACGGGTGAGCAGTTCTTC. Residues: CATARTGEQFF.

A note on this clone: With a much larger clone just one base away, this may be a read error. This rearrangement joins TRBV18 to TRBJ2-1, with TRBD2 matching over 9 bases. The CDR3 contains 15 residues. Germline lookup yields CDR1 KGHSH and CDR2 LQKENI. The CDR3 bases are TGTGCCAGCTCACCACCGGGACTAGCTTTCAATGAGCAGCTCTTC. This encodes CASSPPGLAFNEQLF.

The sample holds many counts of this clone. The V and J genes are TRBV6-1 and TRBJ2-1; tentative D call: TRBD1 (6 bases). The CDR3 sequence is 17 residues long. Germline CDR1 MNHNS, CDR2 SASEGT. Between the trimmed V and J ends, which lost 2 bases and 4 bases, there was a span of 18 bases. Here the CDR3 reads CASSERFGGYEYNEQFF. Here the CDR3 DNA reads TGTGCCAGCAGTGAAAGGTTTGGGGGCTATGAGTACAATGAGCAGTTCTTC.

The chain recombines TRBV6-6 with TRBJ2-7; D tentatively fits TRBD1 or TRBD2 (5 bases each). The CDR3 has 12 residues. Germline lookup yields CDR1 MNHNY and CDR2 SVGAGI (reference sequence). V lost 11 bases, J lost 4 bases, and 15 bases lay in between. This CDR3 reads CAGGYSGYEQYF. The DNA for the CDR3 is TGTGCCGGGGGTTACTCGGGGTACGAGCAGTACTTC.

This chain connects TRBV2 to TRBJ2-3, with a possible D match to TRBD2 (6 bases). Trimming removed 2 bases from V and 9 bases from J, with 12 bases in between. Germline assignment: CDR1 SNHLY and CDR2 FYNNEI. This CDR3 has 13 residues. CDR3 residues: CASSETGGDTQYF. CDR3 DNA: TGTGCCAGCAGTGAAACCGGGGGAGACACGCAGTATTTT.

This clone was counted between two and nine times. The J gene is TRBJ2-1, the V gene TRBV27, with D tentatively TRBD1 (6 bases). Germline V gene lookup returns CDR1 MNHEY and CDR2 SMNVEV (reference sequence). The CDR3 extends over 15 amino acids. Trimming cost V 6 bases and J 4 bases, with 16 bases left between them. This CDR3 reads CASRRGQSAYNEQFF. The CDR3 DNA follows: TGTGCCAGCAGAAGGGGACAATCCGCTTACAATGAGCAGTTCTTC.

The table lists this clone with a few counts. A much larger clone lies one base from this, so it may be a read error. V gene TRBV20-1 combines with J gene TRBJ2-7, with a weak D call TRBD2 (6 bases). CDR3 length: 15 residues. Trimming left V 3 bases short and J 1 base short, with 16 bases between. Germline CDR1 DFQATT, CDR2 SNEGSKA (reference sequence). The CDR3 coding sequence is TGCAGTGCTAGGGATTGGAGGGCATGTTCCTACGAGCAGTACTTC. Translated: CSARDWRACSYEQYF.